The clone carrying this T cell receptor (beta chain) occurred a few times. The antigen is undetermined. TCRdb re-analysed the reads in MiXCR, keeping a single row per CDR3 protein. Of 450,000 to 550,000 distinct CDR3 sequences in the sample, approximately 17% were seen once. This record comes from a study of T cell repertoires in cytomegalovirus infection. Across the whole study: CMV infection and matching HLA type were both indicated by public TCR beta signatures. Study results and caveats: Cumulated frequencies of public TCR beta families served to identify carriers of CMV plus the relevant HLA. Dominating the ex vivo response were TCR beta clonotypes that were CMV-specific and HLA-C-restricted.

What was sequenced was CD8+ T cells from PBMCs. The clonotype originates from a human donor in good health (CMV status not recorded). Some clones in this sample may be carry-over from other donors' samples.

DNA of the CDR3: TGTGCCAGCAGCGGCTCCATCAATGTTGAGAGGGATGAAGCTTTCTTT. This sequence encodes CASSGSINVERDEAFF. The rearrangement links TRBV9 to TRBJ1-1; D remains unclear. Trimming took off 3 bases at V and 7 bases at J, with 22 bases between the two ends. The CDR3 has 16 residues. The germline V gene encodes CDR1 SGDLS and CDR2 YYNGEE. The variable domain in full, completed from reference TRBV9 and TRBJ1-1, reads DSGVTQTPKHLITATGQRVTLRCSPRSGDLSVYWYQQSLDQGLQFLIQYYNGEERAKGNILERFSAQQFPDLHSELNLSSLELGDSALYFCASSGSINVERDEAFFGQGTRLTVV.